This entry is about one TCR beta chain. Produced via immunoSEQ multiplex PCR; TCRdb's table is partial and in-frame only. The sample consists of about 140,000 clones, around 93% of them appearing once. The data originate from a study of cytotoxic CD8 clonotypes in ibrutinib-treated CLL. Study at large: Among responders, roughly 24 were partial and 2 complete; after median about 70 months, approximately 15 stayed remitted and roughly 12 progressed.

Germline V gene lookup returns CDR1 SGHRS and CDR2 YFSETQ. CDR3 length: 12 residues. The V gene lost 0 bases and the J gene lost 7 bases, with 5 bases spanning the gap. The sequence came from a human donor with chronic lymphocytic leukemia. The rearrangement uses TRBV5-1 and TRBJ1-3, with no clear D. The sequencing here drew on PBMCs, taken after 12 months of ibrutinib treatment. The CDR3 bases are TGCGCCAGCAGCTTGGTTGGGAACACCATATATTTT. Amino acid sequence: CASSLVGNTIYF.